A selection of T cell receptor beta chains follows, all from one sample in a study of CD8 T cells in Susac syndrome. Via MiXCR, TCRdb re-called the immunoSEQ multiplex PCR reads, giving one row per CDR3 protein. Of hundreds of thousands of distinct CDR3 sequences in the sample, roughly 93% were seen once. Material: CD4+ T cells from PBMCs. The receptors were sampled from a human donor with multiple sclerosis. Each CDR3 is given with its conserved first and last residue. D genes are given only for firm matches. Clone size, where shown, is once, few, many, or a class for clones that have expanded.

>.|TRBV29-1|TRBJ1-1|.
TGCAGCGTTGGTCTGGGGGGCACTGAAGCTTTCTTT
CSVGLGGTEAFF
>.|TRBV9|TRBJ2-3|.
TGTGCCAGCAGCGACCGCACAGATACGCAGTATTTT
CASSDRTDTQYF
>TRBD2|TRBV4-2|TRBJ2-1|.
TGTGCCAGCAGCCTAGCGACTAGCGGTATCTCCTACAATGAGCAGTTCTTC
CASSLATSGISYNEQFF
>.|TRBV7-2|TRBJ1-5|once
TGTGCCAGCAGCTTAGCGAGTCTGGCAGCCGGTAGCAATCAGCCCCAGCATTTT
CASSLASLAAGSNQPQHF
>.|TRBV5-1|TRBJ1-1|few
TGCGCCAGCAGCTCCGGACAGCCCAACACTGAAGCTTTCTTT
CASSSGQPNTEAFF
>.|TRBV3-1|TRBJ2-5|.
TGTGCCAGCAGCCGTCAGGGGGGCCCGGCCGGAGAGACCCAGTACTTC
CASSRQGGPAGETQYF
>.|TRBV20-1|TRBJ1-1|once
TGCAGTGCTAGTAAACAGGGCCCTACCGTCACTGAAGCTTTCTTT
CSASKQGPTVTEAFF
>.|TRBV7-3|TRBJ2-3|.
TGTGCCAGCAGCTACTTTGGAGATACGCAGTATTTT
CASSYFGDTQYF
>.|TRBV9|TRBJ2-2|.
TGTGCCAGCACCAAAACAGGGAGGGGAGGCACCGGGGAGCTGTTTTTT
CASTKTGRGGTGELFF
>.|TRBV2|TRBJ2-1|.
TGTGCTACGCTGCGCTACAATGAGCAGTTCTTC
CATLRYNEQFF
>.|TRBV5-4|TRBJ2-5|.
TGTGCCAGCAGCCCCACGGTCGGCGGCCAAGAGACCCAGTACTTC
CASSPTVGGQETQYF
>TRBD1|TRBV20-1|TRBJ1-6|.
TGCAGTGCTAGAGATGCCCCCAGGGGGCCGGAGAGCTCCTATAATTCACCCCTCCACTTT
CSARDAPRGPESSYNSPLHF
>TRBD2|TRBV5-1|TRBJ2-3|.
TGCGCCAGCACGGCTAGAGGACTAGCACCAGATACGCAGTATTTT
CASTARGLAPDTQYF
>TRBD2|TRBV7-2|TRBJ2-1|.
TGTGCCAGCAGCCCCCGACTAGCGGCCCACAGGGAGCAGTTCTTC
CASSPRLAAHREQFF
>TRBD1|TRBV6-1|TRBJ1-1|.
TGTGCCAGCAGTGAAGGAGGAGACAGGGGGCCAAAGAGCACTGAAGCTTTCTTT
CASSEGGDRGPKSTEAFF
>.|TRBV19|TRBJ1-6|.
TGTGCCAGTAGTATACAGCGTTCACCCCTCCACTTT
CASSIQRSPLHF
>.|TRBV12-3/TRBV12-4|TRBJ1-4|.
TGTGCCAGCAGTTTACAAGGACAGAAAGAAAAACTGTTTTTT
CASSLQGQKEKLFF
>TRBD1|TRBV11-2|TRBJ1-6|.
TGTGCCAGCAGCTTCCTGGACAGGGCCGATTCACCCCTCCACTTT
CASSFLDRADSPLHF
>.|TRBV19|TRBJ1-1|.
TGTGCCAGTAGTATAGTGAGGGGTCAAACTGAAGCTTTCTTT
CASSIVRGQTEAFF
>.|TRBV3-1|TRBJ2-7|.
TGTGCCAGCAGCCCCCAGGCCGGGGTTAGGTCCTACGAGCAGTACTTC
CASSPQAGVRSYEQYF
>TRBD1|TRBV3-1|TRBJ1-2|.
TGTGCCAGCAGCCCCGATCGGGGACAGGGGGCCTTGGGCTATGGCTACACCTTC
CASSPDRGQGALGYGYTF
>TRBD1|TRBV6-1|TRBJ1-5|.
TGTGCCAGCAGTGCCGGGACAGGGGGCAATCAGCCCCAGCATTTT
CASSAGTGGNQPQHF
>.|TRBV5-1|TRBJ2-5|.
TGCGCCAGCAGCCCCCGGACAGAAGAAGAGACCCGGTACTTC
CASSPRTEEETRYF
>.|TRBV29-1|TRBJ1-2|.
TGCAGCGCGGGGAGTGGCTATGGCTACACCTTC
CSAGSGYGYTF
>TRBD1|TRBV13|TRBJ1-2|.
TGTGCCAGCAGCGTGACAGGGCTCGGCTACACCTTC
CASSVTGLGYTF
>.|TRBV12-3/TRBV12-4|TRBJ2-5|few
TGTGCCAGCAGTTTAGGCTGGGAGACCCAGTACTTC
CASSLGWETQYF
>.|TRBV4-1|TRBJ2-5|once
TGCGCCAGCAGCCAAATATCACTACAAGAGACCCAGTACTTC
CASSQISLQETQYF
>TRBD1|TRBV5-4|TRBJ1-3|.
TGTGCCAGCAGCCGACAGGGTACCTCTGGAAACACCATATATTTT
CASSRQGTSGNTIYF
>TRBD1|TRBV5-1|TRBJ1-1|once
TGCGCCAGCAGCTTGGGTCCTCAGGGGGGGGTTACTGAAGCTTTCTTT
CASSLGPQGGVTEAFF
>.|TRBV5-6|TRBJ1-5|.
TGTGCCAGCACCCGACTAAAGGGGAATAGCAATCAGCCCCAGCATTTT
CASTRLKGNSNQPQHF
>.|TRBV3-1|TRBJ1-1|.
TGTGCCAGCAGCCAAGATCTCGCAGGGCACACTGAAGCTTTCTTT
CASSQDLAGHTEAFF
>.|TRBV28|TRBJ1-2|.
TGTGCCAGCGTCAACAACTATGGCTACACCTTC
CASVNNYGYTF
>TRBD1|TRBV11-2|TRBJ1-6|.
TGTGCCAGCAGCATAGGACAGGGGGGATCACCCCTCCACTTT
CASSIGQGGSPLHF
>.|TRBV12-3/TRBV12-4|TRBJ2-6|.
TGTGCCAGCACCCGGCGCTCTGGGGCCAACGTCCTGACTTTC
CASTRRSGANVLTF
>TRBD2|TRBV2|TRBJ2-3|.
TGTGCCAGCAGTGCTAGCGGGGGAAAAGATACGCAGTATTTT
CASSASGGKDTQYF
>.|TRBV13|TRBJ1-6|.
TGTGCCAGCAGCAAACGCTGGGGAGGTGATTCACCCCTCCACTTT
CASSKRWGGDSPLHF
>TRBD1|TRBV15|TRBJ2-1|.
TGTGCCACCAGCAGAGGGTTGGGGGACAGGGGGTACAATGAGCAGTTCTTC
CATSRGLGDRGYNEQFF
>TRBD1|TRBV5-6|TRBJ2-2|.
TGTGCCAGCAGCTCTATGGGGACCCTGGGACAGCCGAACACCGGGGAGCTGTTTTTT
CASSSMGTLGQPNTGELFF
>.|TRBV5-1|TRBJ2-3|few
TGCGCCAGCAGCTTGGAGGCCGCAGATACGCAGTATTTT
CASSLEAADTQYF
>.|TRBV4-1|TRBJ2-7|few
TGCGCCAGCAGCCAAACCTGGGCCAAGGGTGGATCCTACGAGCAGTACTTC
CASSQTWAKGGSYEQYF
>.|TRBV29-1|TRBJ2-1|.
TGCAGCGTTGAGGCGGGGGCAAGGAACAATGAGCAGTTCTTC
CSVEAGARNNEQFF
>.|TRBV7-8|TRBJ2-3|.
TGTGCCAGCATCCTGTTAACATCAGATACGCAGTATTTT
CASILLTSDTQYF